These 15 T cell receptor beta chains were all obtained from the same sample, sequenced in a study of cytomegalovirus exposure and HLA in healthy donors. PCR involved 60 Vbeta and 13 Jbeta primers. Data came from immunoSEQ multiplex PCR; TCRdb stores just in-frame clones and leaves some out. The table includes 75,000 to 100,000 clones, around three quarters detected once. Specimen: PBMCs. These receptors originate from a man aged 25-45 years in good health and CMV-seronegative.

CDR3 nucleotide sequence: TGTGCCAGCAGCTTAGGACAGAACTACTATGGCTACACCTTC. Protein sequence: CASSLGQNYYGYTF. The chain combines TRBV13 with TRBJ1-2; D not resolved. From germline, CDR1 is PRHDT and CDR2 FYEKMQ (reference sequence). The CDR3 is 14 amino acids. V was pared by 0 bases and J by 3 bases, with 8 bases between.

V usage is TRBV19 and J usage is TRBJ2-5; D is undetermined. This CDR3 has 14 residues. Trimming pared 3 bases from V and 2 bases from J, leaving 10 bases between. The germline CDR1 and CDR2 sequences are LNHDA and SQIVND (reference sequence). CDR3 in amino acids: CASSIGHSQETQYF. The CDR3 nucleotides read TGTGCCAGTAGTATTGGGCACAGTCAAGAGACCCAGTACTTC.

This sequence joins TRBV11-2 and TRBJ1-2, with a tentative D call TRBD1 (5 bases). Germline CDR1 SGHAT, CDR2 FQNNGV. V was clipped by 5 bases and J by 7 bases, with 17 bases between them. CDR3 size: 14 residues. CDR3 region: CASSPPGQGFGYTF. The CDR3 bases are TGTGCCAGCAGCCCCCCCGGGCAGGGTTTTGGCTACACCTTC.

CDR3 in DNA: TGTGCCAGCAGCCCCCGACAGGGGATTAACTATGGCTACACCTTC. It specifies CASSPRQGINYGYTF. The V and J genes are TRBV7-6 and TRBJ1-2, with 8 nucleotides matching TRBD1. The V gene end was trimmed by 5 bases and the J gene end by 1 base; junction bases not matched to a gene: 6. The germline CDR1 and CDR2 sequences are SGHVS and FNYEAQ. This CDR3 is built from 15 residues.

This clone has a single count. The chain has TRBV6-5 and TRBJ1-2, with D perhaps matching TRBD1 (6 bases). CDR3 length: 14 amino acids. Germline-derived CDR1 and CDR2 are MNHEY and SVGAGI. Trimming pared 5 bases from V and 4 bases from J, leaving 14 bases between. DNA for the CDR3: TGTGCCAGCAGTGTAGTCCGGGGGGCCTATGGCTACACCTTC. Translated, it gives CASSVVRGAYGYTF.

The V gene is TRBV9, the J gene TRBJ2-1; 8 positions agree with TRBD2. Losses at the gene ends were 4 bases for V and 2 bases for J; bases not matched to a gene: 8. CDR1 is SGDLS, CDR2 YYNGEE, per germline. This CDR3 region has 16 residues. The CDR3 is CASSSSLAATYNEQFF. The CDR3 nucleotides are TGTGCCAGCAGCTCCTCACTAGCGGCCACCTACAATGAGCAGTTCTTC. Together with reference TRBV9 and TRBJ2-1, the CDR3 gives the full variable domain: DSGVTQTPKHLITATGQRVTLRCSPRSGDLSVYWYQQSLDQGLQFLIQYYNGEERAKGNILERFSAQQFPDLHSELNLSSLELGDSALYFCASSSSLAATYNEQFFGPGTRLTVL.

V gene TRBV28 combines with J gene TRBJ1-3; 9 bases agree with TRBD1. The V and J ends lost 5 bases and 0 bases, in that order; junction bases with no gene match: 14. Germline V gives CDR1 MDHEN, CDR2 SYDVKM. The CDR3 covers 19 residues. As DNA, the CDR3 is TGTGCCAGCAGTCCCCTACCCCGGACAGGGGTCCCCTCTGGAAACACCATATATTTT. This sequence encodes CASSPLPRTGVPSGNTIYF.

J is TRBJ2-3 and V is TRBV19; no definite D call. CDR1 is LNHDA, CDR2 SQIVND, per germline (reference sequence). This CDR3 is built from 15 residues. The V gene lost 5 bases and the J gene lost 2 bases, with 14 bases spanning the gap. In DNA, the CDR3 is TGTGCCAGTAGTCTGTCGACACCTTCCACAGATACGCAGTATTTT. Amino acids: CASSLSTPSTDTQYF.

The chain combines TRBV27 with TRBJ2-2; 12 nucleotides agree with TRBD1. There are 17 residues in the CDR3. Per the germline V gene, CDR1 is MNHEY and CDR2 is SMNVEV (reference sequence). Trimming at V came to 5 bases and at J to 5 bases, leaving 9 bases not matched to a gene. In DNA form, the CDR3 reads TGTGCCAGCAGTCCCTATCGGGACAGGGGGCGGACCGGGGAGCTGTTTTTT. Protein product: CASSPYRDRGRTGELFF.

J is TRBJ1-1 and V is TRBV11-2; D not certain. Trimming stripped 3 bases from V and 6 bases from J, with 8 bases between. Per germline, CDR1 SGHAT and CDR2 FQNNGV. The CDR3 sequence is 12 residues long. DNA of the CDR3: TGTGCCAGCAGCTTCGTACACCCTGAAGCTTTCTTT. It yields the protein CASSFVHPEAFF.

This chain uses TRBV19 with TRBJ1-6; 7 nucleotides line up with TRBD1. Trimming removed 7 bases from V and 0 bases from J; junction bases left unmatched: 9. CDR1 and CDR2 (germline): LNHDA, SQIVND (reference sequence). The length of the CDR3 is 17 residues. The chain's CDR3 is CASNGGQASSYNSPLHF. In DNA form, the CDR3 reads TGTGCCAGTAACGGTGGACAGGCCAGCTCCTATAATTCACCCCTCCACTTT.

The J gene is TRBJ2-5, the V gene TRBV7-3; TRBD1 is a possible D gene (6 bases). The CDR3 covers 14 residues. Germline V gene sequence: CDR1 SGHTA, CDR2 FQGTGA. The germline V and J ends were trimmed by 0 bases and 4 bases, with 9 bases remaining between them. The CDR3 sequence is CASSLTARGETQYF. The CDR3 DNA reads TGTGCCAGCAGCTTAACCGCCAGGGGAGAGACCCAGTACTTC. The whole variable domain, remainder taken from reference TRBV7-3 and TRBJ2-5, is GAGVSQTPSNKVTEKGKYVELRCDPISGHTALYWYRQSLGQGPEFLIYFQGTGAADDSGLPNDRFFAVRPEGSVSTLKIQRTERGDSAVYLCASSLTARGETQYFGPGTRLLVL.

The chain recombines TRBV7-9 with TRBJ2-2, with 8 bases aligning to TRBD1. CDR3 length: 17 amino acids. Trimming removed 5 bases from V and 0 bases from J; junction bases left unmatched: 8. Germline values: CDR1 SEHNR, CDR2 FQNEAQ (reference sequence). The DNA for the CDR3 is TGTGCCAGCAGCCTTAAAGGACAGGGCTCGAACACCGGGGAGCTGTTTTTT. Amino acid sequence: CASSLKGQGSNTGELFF.

The chain couples TRBV18 to TRBJ2-2, with D perhaps matching TRBD1 (5 bases). CDR1 and CDR2 (germline): KGHSH, LQKENI. The ends were cut back, 3 bases at V and 5 bases at J, with 19 bases in the middle. There are 17 residues in the CDR3. The CDR3: CASSPNHPTVLTGELFF. For the CDR3, the DNA is TGTGCCAGCTCACCGAATCATCCGACAGTTTTAACCGGGGAGCTGTTTTTT.

The gene calls are TRBV4-1 and TRBJ1-2, with no clear D. V gave up 0 bases and J gave up 6 bases, with 14 bases separating them. Looked up from germline, CDR1 is MGHRA and CDR2 is YSYEKL. CDR3 length equals 15 residues. CDR3 region: CASSQDQRHHNGYTF. CDR3 in DNA: TGCGCCAGCAGCCAAGATCAGAGACACCATAATGGCTACACCTTC.